The 10 T cell receptor beta chains given below trace back to one sample, sequenced in a study of T cells in women clearing cervical HPV infection. Measured with immunoSEQ multiplex PCR; TCRdb has only the in-frame clones, and not every one. The listing records around 39,000 clones. Sequencing was done on a sample of blood buffy coat. These receptors originate from a woman between 18 and 70 years old with a cervical HPV16 infection that either progressed to CIN3+ or cleared (not recorded which).

About this clone: The read is 3 residues too short to cover the CDR3 end, so that end is filled in from the germline J gene. V usage is TRBV5-1 and J usage is TRBJ2-2, with a possible D match to TRBD1 (7 bases). The germline CDR1 and CDR2 sequences are SGHRS and YFSETQ. The V gene lost 4 bases and the J gene lost 9 bases, with 19 bases spanning the gap. The CDR3 loop spans 15 amino acids. CDR3 protein: CASSPRDSAVRELFF. The part of the CDR3 DNA that was read is TGCGCCAGCAGCCCGCGGGACAGCGCGGTGAGGGAG. Complete variable domain (other parts from reference TRBV5-1 and TRBJ2-2): KAGVTQTPRYLIKTRGQQVTLSCSPISGHRSVSWYQQTPGQGLQFLFEYFSETQRNKGNFPGRFSGRQFSNSRSEMNVSTLELGDSALYLCASSPRDSAVRELFFGEGSRLTVL.

As for this clone: Sequencing ends 3 residues short of the CDR3 end; the germline J gene provides the rest. This chain connects TRBV7-9 to TRBJ1-2; D may be TRBD1 (5 bases). The CDR3 loop spans 15 amino acids. Germline-derived CDR1 and CDR2 are SEHNR and FQNEAQ (reference sequence). CDR3: CASSSRLAGPGTYTF. CDR3 DNA, as far as it was read: TGTGCCAGCAGTTCAAGACTAGCGGGGCCAGGTACC. The full variable domain, rest sourced from reference TRBV7-9 and TRBJ1-2, is DTGVSQNPRHKITKRGQNVTFRCDPISEHNRLYWYRQTLGQGPEFLTYFQNEAQLEKSRLLSDRFSAERPKGSFSTLEIQRTEQGDSAMYLCASSSRLAGPGTYTFGSGTRLTVV.

To note about this clone: The read terminates 3 residues before the CDR3 end, so the remaining end is supplied by the germline J gene. The chain is built from TRBV5-1 and TRBJ2-1; TRBD2 agrees at 9 bases. This CDR3 contains 18 residues. V was pared by 0 bases and J by 5 bases, with 12 bases of the junction left unmatched. The germline V gene has CDR1 SGHRS and CDR2 YFSETQ. The CDR3 bases that were read are TGCGCCAGCAGCTTGGACGGTTCGGCTAGCGGGAAACACAATGAG. It is translated as CASSLDGSASGKHNE. The complete CDR3 reads CASSLDGSASGKHNEQFF.

A word on this clone: The CDR3 end is not reached by the read, which stops 3 residues before it; the germline J gene fills it in. The J gene is TRBJ2-7, the V gene TRBV12-3 or TRBV12-4; TRBD1 agrees at 7 bases. Trimming at V came to 5 bases and at J to 3 bases, leaving 7 bases not matched to a gene. The CDR3 loop spans 14 amino acids. The CDR3 protein is CASSTRDRDYEQYF. The sequenced CDR3 bases are TGTGCCAGCAGTACCCGGGACAGAGACTACGAG.

In regard to this clone: The CDR3 extends 3 residues past the end of the read, so its final part is completed from the germline J gene. The chain combines TRBV19 with TRBJ2-4, with D tentatively TRBD2 (5 bases). The CDR3 is 13 amino acids. The germline V gene has CDR1 LNHDA and CDR2 SQIVND (reference sequence). CDR3 DNA (partial): TGTGCCAGTAACCCCAATCTACGGGGTGGT. Its translation: CASNPNLRGG. The CDR3 reads in full as CASNPNLRGGQYF. The variable domain in full, completed from reference TRBV19 and TRBJ2-4, reads DGGITQSPKYLFRKEGQNVTLSCEQNLNHDAMYWYRQDPGQGLRLIYYSQIVNDFQKGDIAEGYSVSREKKESFPLTVTSAQKNPTAFYLCASNPNLRGGQYFGAGTRLSVL.

Points on this clone: The CDR3 is cut off 3 residues early in the read; its end comes from the germline J gene. The chain couples TRBV20-1 to TRBJ2-7; maybe TRBD1 (7 bases). CDR1 and CDR2 from the germline V gene are DFQATT and SNEGSKA (reference sequence). CDR3 length: 13 residues. V lost 5 bases, J lost 3 bases, and 14 bases lay in between. The sequenced CDR3 bases are TGCAGTGCTGGAGGGGGCGGAGTCTACGAG. This sequence encodes CSAGGGGVYE. The full CDR3 is CSAGGGGVYEQYF.

For this clone: The read falls 3 residues short of the CDR3 end, and the missing part is taken from the germline J gene. The chain links TRBV10-3 to TRBJ2-7; D remains unclear. Trimming left V 5 bases short and J 6 bases short, with 8 bases between. CDR1 is ENHRY, CDR2 SYGVKD, per germline. This CDR3 is 11 amino acids long. The part of the CDR3 DNA that was read is TGTGCCATCAGTATGGCAAGCGAG. Translated: CAISMASE. The complete CDR3 sequence is CAISMASEQYF.

With regard to this clone: The observed sequence ends 3 residues before the CDR3 terminus, with the missing tail filled in from the germline J gene. The rearrangement uses TRBV7-9 and TRBJ1-1; the D gene is possibly TRBD1 (5 bases). The CDR3 has 13 residues. The V and J ends lost 6 bases and 6 bases respectively, with 14 bases between them. From germline, CDR1 is SEHNR and CDR2 FQNEAQ (reference sequence). CDR3 sequence reads: CASRGDSSAEAFF. The sequenced part of the CDR3 DNA is TGTGCCAGCAGGGGAGACAGTTCAGCTGAA.

About this clone itself: Read sequence stops 3 residues before the CDR3 end, and the germline J gene provides the missing end. The V call is TRBV20-1, the J call TRBJ2-1; 9 nucleotides align to TRBD2. The CDR3 consists of 14 residues. The V and J ends lost 3 bases and 4 bases, in that order; junction bases with no gene match: 4. Looked up from germline, CDR1 is DFQATT and CDR2 is SNEGSKA (reference sequence). The CDR3 protein is CSARIGLAYNEQFF. The CDR3 bases that were read are TGCAGTGCTAGGATAGGACTAGCGTACAATGAG.

Comment on this clone: The read ends 3 residues before the CDR3 terminus; that terminus is restored from the germline J gene. This rearrangement joins TRBV30 to TRBJ1-1; D is perhaps TRBD1 (6 bases). V shed 2 bases and J shed 3 bases, with 16 bases lying between them. The CDR3 is 15 amino acids. CDR1 and CDR2 (germline): GTSNPN, SVGIG (reference sequence). The CDR3 DNA, read in part, is TGTGCCTGGAGTTCCAGGGGCGTAAGGTACACTGAA. It specifies CAWSSRGVRYTE. The complete CDR3 protein is CAWSSRGVRYTEAFF. Supplemented by reference TRBV30 and TRBJ1-1, the full variable domain reads SQTIHQWPATLVQPVGSPLSLECTVEGTSNPNLYWYRQAAGRGLQLLFYSVGIGQISSEVPQNLSASRPQDRQFILSSKKLLLSDSGFYLCAWSSRGVRYTEAFFGQGTRLTVV.